This T cell receptor (beta chain) was retrieved from a study of cytomegalovirus exposure and HLA in healthy donors. The study, taken as a whole, reports: Later work associated roughly 17,000 TCR beta sequences with HLA alleles at 0.05 false discovery rate. Most of the CMV-associated TCR beta chains (in a later analysis) appeared to be HLA-restricted. Further analysis was carried out later, and it showed several of the most significant clusters appearing linked to common viral pathogens.

Participants comprised healthy donors of bone marrow. The PCR contained 60 Vbeta and 13 Jbeta primers. Libraries were prepared by immunoSEQ multiplex PCR; TCRdb keeps only in-frame clonotypes and omits some of them. The repertoire holds tens of thousands of clones, with almost 85% as singletons. Comments on this clone: What it recognizes is unknown.

The CDR3 consists of 13 residues. With 4 bases removed from V and 6 bases from J, the gap between germline ends came to 12 bases. CDR1 KGHSH and CDR2 LQKENI come from the germline V gene. The chain is built from TRBV18 and TRBJ1-1; D is perhaps TRBD1 (5 bases). The TCR sequence derives from a man aged 18 to 29 in good health and CMV-seronegative. The sequencing input was PBMCs. This chain's CDR3 is CASSRGTPSEAFF. The CDR3 DNA reads TGTGCCAGCTCACGAGGGACTCCTTCTGAAGCTTTCTTT.